A single sample gave rise to the 6 T cell receptor beta chains below, sequenced in a study of regulatory T cells in long-lasting Graves disease. Sequencing libraries for TCR beta were prepared with iRepertoire HTBI primers and Arm-PCR of CDR3 regions. TCRdb analysed the multiplex PCR reads with MiXCR anew, one entry per CDR3 protein. The data show about 400,000 distinct CDR3 sequences, approximately 16% seen once. The sample's time point: newly diagnosed GD, antithyroid drugs for less than 3 months. Extracted PBMC RNA gave rise to the TCR library. This sample also appeared in a second study, on T cells in Graves' hyperthyroidism and ophthalmopathy.

The source was peripheral blood mononuclear cells (PBMCs), collected at new diagnosis, from a patient treated with antithyroid drugs. These receptors originate from a woman between 40 and 50 years old with Graves disease.

This clonotype was found many times. This chain links TRBV29-1 with TRBJ1-1, with D tentatively TRBD1 (5 bases). The CDR3 is 10 amino acids. Germline CDR1 and CDR2: SQVTM and ANQGSEA. Trimming took 7 bases from V and 8 from J, leaving 11 bases between them. CDR3 in DNA: TGCAGCGCGGTGAGGACAGAAGCTTTCTTT. Protein sequence: CSAVRTEAFF. The entire variable domain, with the rest obtained from reference TRBV29-1 and TRBJ1-1, is as follows: SAVISQKPSRDICQRGTSLTIQCQVDSQVTMMFWYRQQPGQSLTLIATANQGSEATYESGFVIDKFPISRPNLTFSTLTVSNMSPEDSSIYLCSAVRTEAFFGQGTRLTVV.

This clonotype was detected ten times or more. The chain uses TRBV10-3 and TRBJ2-1, with D possibly TRBD2 on 6 matching bases. The ends were cut back, 3 bases at V and 8 bases at J, with 14 bases in the middle. The CDR3 length is 14 residues. Germline CDR1 ENHRY, CDR2 SYGVKD. CDR3 in amino acids: CAISDFEGGDEQFF. The CDR3, as DNA: TGTGCCATCAGTGACTTCGAAGGAGGGGATGAGCAGTTCTTC.

This clonotype was recorded many times. The chain employs TRBV28 and TRBJ2-5; 7 nucleotides align to TRBD1. V lost 5 bases and J lost 2; bases outside the gene matches: 5. Germline V gene sequence: CDR1 MDHEN, CDR2 SYDVKM. The CDR3 contains 14 residues. Here the CDR3 DNA reads TGTGCCAGCAGTAATCAGGGGGAACAAGAGACCCAGTACTTC. It translates to CASSNQGEQETQYF.

This clonotype was observed a handful of times. The chain employs TRBV15 and TRBJ2-2; TRBD1 is a possible D gene (5 bases). Per germline, CDR1 LNHNV and CDR2 YYDKDF (reference sequence). This CDR3 comprises 13 residues. Trimming pared 2 bases from V and 5 bases from J, leaving 6 bases between. CDR3 protein: CATSRPGTGELFF. In nucleotides, the CDR3 is TGTGCCACCAGCAGACCAGGGACCGGGGAGCTGTTTTTT.

This clonotype was observed many times. The chain is built from TRBV2 and TRBJ2-4; 13 bases align to TRBD2. J gave up 0 bases and V 5 bases, and 1 base lay outside the gene matches. There are 16 residues in the CDR3. CDR1 and CDR2 (germline): SNHLY, FYNNEI. The CDR3 DNA follows: TGTGCCAGCAGTCGACTAGCGGGGGGAGCCAAAAACATTCAGTACTTC. Translating it yields CASSRLAGGAKNIQYF.

This clonotype has ten or more counts. This rearrangement joins TRBV11-3 to TRBJ1-1, with D unclear. The CDR3 covers 15 residues. Germline V gene sequence: CDR1 SGHNT, CDR2 YENEEA. V was trimmed by 5 bases and J by 0 bases, leaving 13 bases between them. DNA of the CDR3: TGTGCCAGCAGCCCCCGCGGGAGATTGAACACTGAAGCTTTCTTT. As protein: CASSPRGRLNTEAFF.